The clone carrying this T cell receptor (beta chain) was recorded a few times. This sample was taken from a study of shared T cell receptors in the human thymus. V lost 1 base and J lost 2; bases outside the gene matches: 2. Per the germline V gene, CDR1 is MDHEN and CDR2 is SYDVKM. CDR3 length: 16 residues. The table came from immunoSEQ multiplex PCR; TCRdb's copy has only in-frame clones and leaves some out. This table has 600,000 or so clones, around 87% appearing once. This sample was shared with a second study, whose subject was human thymus T cells. From that report: Use of V and J genes seemed skewed within the thymic and blood repertoires.

This receptor was identified in a boy in the first two years of life with a congenital heart defect. The rearrangement links TRBV28 to TRBJ2-3; 11 bases are a match to TRBD2. The sample taken for sequencing was thymocytes. Written as DNA, the CDR3 is TGTGCCAGCAGTTTATCACTAGCGGGGGACACAGATACGCAGTATTTT. Translated: CASSLSLAGDTDTQYF.